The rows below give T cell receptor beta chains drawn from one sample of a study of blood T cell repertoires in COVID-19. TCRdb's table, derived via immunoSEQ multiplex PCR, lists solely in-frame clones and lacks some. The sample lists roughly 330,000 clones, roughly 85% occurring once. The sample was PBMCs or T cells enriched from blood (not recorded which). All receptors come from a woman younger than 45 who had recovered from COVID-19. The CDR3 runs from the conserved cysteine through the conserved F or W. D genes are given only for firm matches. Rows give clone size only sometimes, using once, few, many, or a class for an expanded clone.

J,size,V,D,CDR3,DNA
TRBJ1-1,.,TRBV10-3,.,CAIRRGGPNTEAFF,TGTGCCATCAGGCGAGGAGGGCCCAACACTGAAGCTTTCTTT
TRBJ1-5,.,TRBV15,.,CATSRRLVVGSNQPQHF,TGTGCCACCAGCAGGAGGTTGGTGGTCGGTAGCAATCAGCCCCAGCATTTT
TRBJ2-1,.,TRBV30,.,CAWGEGDEQFF,TGTGCCTGGGGAGAAGGGGATGAGCAGTTCTTC
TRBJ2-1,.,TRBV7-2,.,CASSLARGRPPSSYNEQFF,TGTGCCAGCAGCTTAGCGCGAGGCCGCCCCCCGAGCTCCTACAATGAGCAGTTCTTC
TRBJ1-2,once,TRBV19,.,CASSSTGSPYGYTF,TGTGCCAGTAGTTCTACAGGGTCCCCCTATGGCTACACCTTC
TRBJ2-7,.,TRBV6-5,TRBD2,CASRGGLAGRYEQYF,TGTGCCAGCAGAGGCGGACTAGCGGGACGCTACGAGCAGTACTTC
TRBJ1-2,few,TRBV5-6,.,CASSLQGLGYGYTF,TGTGCCAGCAGCTTACAGGGTCTTGGTTATGGCTACACCTTC
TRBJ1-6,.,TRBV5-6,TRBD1,CASSLALTGNSPLHF,TGTGCCAGCAGCTTGGCCCTGACAGGGAACTCACCCCTCCACTTT
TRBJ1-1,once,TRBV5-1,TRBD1,CASSQGTGQLNTEAFF,TGCGCCAGCAGCCAGGGGACAGGGCAATTGAACACTGAAGCTTTCTTT
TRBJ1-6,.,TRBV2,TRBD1,CASSAGTANSPLHF,TGTGCCAGCAGCGCCGGGACAGCAAATTCACCCCTCCACTTT
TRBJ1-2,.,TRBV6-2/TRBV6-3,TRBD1,CASSYSTGRGAYGYTF,TGTGCCAGCAGTTACTCGACAGGGAGAGGGGCCTATGGCTACACCTTC
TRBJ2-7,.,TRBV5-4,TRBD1,CASSLDRTPREQYF,TGTGCCAGCAGCCTGGACAGGACCCCCCGCGAGCAGTACTTC
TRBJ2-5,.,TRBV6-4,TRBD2,CASSPGTSGEETQYF,TGTGCCAGCAGCCCCGGGACTAGCGGGGAAGAGACCCAGTACTTC
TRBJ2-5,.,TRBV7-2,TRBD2,CASSLDGTTVKTQYF,TGTGCCAGCAGCCTCGATGGGACTACGGTCAAGACCCAGTACTTC
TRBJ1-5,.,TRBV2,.,CASGTGVNQPQHF,TGTGCCAGCGGAACGGGGGTCAATCAGCCCCAGCATTTT
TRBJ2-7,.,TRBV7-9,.,CASSSPDSGAYEQYF,TGTGCCAGCAGCTCTCCGGACAGCGGTGCCTACGAGCAGTACTTC
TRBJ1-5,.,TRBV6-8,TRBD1,CASSPSDRGHQPQHF,TGTGCCAGCAGTCCCTCCGACAGGGGTCATCAGCCCCAGCATTTT
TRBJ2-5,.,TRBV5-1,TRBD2,CASSSGTNQETQYF,TGCGCCAGCAGCTCGGGGACTAACCAAGAGACCCAGTACTTC
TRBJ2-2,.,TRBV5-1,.,CASSPGNSDTGELFF,TGCGCCAGCAGCCCCGGGAACTCAGACACCGGGGAGCTGTTTTTT
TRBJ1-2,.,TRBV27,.,CASSLQGNYGYTF,TGTGCCAGCAGTTTGCAGGGAAACTATGGCTACACCTTC
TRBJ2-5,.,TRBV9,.,CASSVSAQETQYF,TGTGCCAGCAGCGTAAGCGCCCAAGAGACCCAGTACTTC
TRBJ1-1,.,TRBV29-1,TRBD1,CSTRGTDTLLNTEAFF,TGCAGCACTAGAGGGACAGACACACTTTTGAACACTGAAGCTTTCTTT
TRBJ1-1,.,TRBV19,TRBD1,CASSPTGSTEAFF,TGTGCCAGTAGCCCGACAGGGAGCACTGAAGCTTTCTTT
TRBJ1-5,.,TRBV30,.,CAWSRGNQPQHF,TGTGCCTGGAGTCGGGGGAACCAGCCCCAGCATTTT
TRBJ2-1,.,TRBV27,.,CASRTASGPEQFF,TGTGCCAGCAGGACCGCGAGCGGGCCTGAGCAGTTCTTC
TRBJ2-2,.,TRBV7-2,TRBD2,CASSLVVLAGGRTTGELFF,TGTGCCAGCAGCTTAGTGGTACTAGCGGGGGGGCGCACCACCGGGGAGCTGTTTTTT
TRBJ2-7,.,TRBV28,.,CASSSFYEQYF,TGTGCCAGCAGTTCTTTTTACGAGCAGTACTTC
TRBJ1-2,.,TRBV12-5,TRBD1,CASGLNKGAGGYTF,TGTGCTAGTGGTTTGAATAAGGGGGCAGGTGGCTACACCTTC
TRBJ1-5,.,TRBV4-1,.,CASSQDRPAGQPQHF,TGCGCCAGCAGCCAAGATCGGCCGGCGGGTCAGCCCCAGCATTTT
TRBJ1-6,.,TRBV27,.,CASAVGGWYSPLHF,TGTGCCAGCGCCGTCGGGGGTTGGTATTCACCCCTCCACTTT
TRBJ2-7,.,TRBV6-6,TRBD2,CASSLAGMYEQYF,TGTGCCAGCAGTCTAGCGGGGATGTACGAGCAGTACTTC
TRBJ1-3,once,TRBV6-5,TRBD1,CASSSTAGTGVYTIYF,TGTGCCAGCAGTTCGACCGCCGGGACAGGGGTCTACACCATATATTTT
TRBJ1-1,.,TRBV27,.,CASVGLGSINTEAFF,TGTGCCAGCGTTGGGCTTGGGTCAATCAACACTGAAGCTTTCTTT
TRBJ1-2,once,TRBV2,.,CATPGGNNYGYTF,TGTGCCACCCCTGGGGGGAATAACTATGGCTACACCTTC
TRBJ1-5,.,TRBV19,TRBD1,CASSTTGGSGNQPQHF,TGTGCCAGTAGTACTACAGGGGGCTCAGGCAATCAGCCCCAGCATTTT
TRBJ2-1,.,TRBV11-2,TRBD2,CASSLLSAGGSDEQFF,TGTGCCAGCAGCTTACTCTCAGCGGGGGGGAGCGATGAGCAGTTCTTC
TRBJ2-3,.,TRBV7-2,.,CASSFLVGGYTDTQYF,TGTGCCAGCAGCTTCCTTGTAGGGGGATACACAGATACGCAGTATTTT
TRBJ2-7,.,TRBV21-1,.,CASSKGDRGTYEQYF,TGTGCCAGCAGCAAAGGGGACAGGGGAACCTACGAGCAGTACTTC
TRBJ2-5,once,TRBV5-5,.,CASSWTEQETQYF,TGTGCCAGCAGCTGGACAGAACAAGAGACCCAGTACTTC
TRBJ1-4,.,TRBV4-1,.,CASSQDRGPGTNEKLFF,TGCGCCAGCAGCCAAGACAGGGGCCCTGGGACTAATGAAAAACTGTTTTTT
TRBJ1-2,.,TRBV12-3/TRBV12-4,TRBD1,CASTLTGTHGYTF,TGTGCCAGCACCTTGACAGGGACTCATGGCTACACCTTC
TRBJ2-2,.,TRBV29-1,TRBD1,CSVVTFKTGANTGELFF,TGCAGCGTTGTCACCTTTAAGACAGGGGCGAACACCGGGGAGCTGTTTTTT
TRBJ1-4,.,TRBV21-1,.,CASSNLFTGTGRNEKLFF,TGTGCCAGCAGCAACTTATTCACCGGGACAGGGCGCAATGAAAAACTGTTTTTT
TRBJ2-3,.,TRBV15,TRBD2,CATSRDRGGGPTDTQYF,TGTGCCACCAGCAGAGATCGGGGCGGGGGGCCCACAGATACGCAGTATTTT
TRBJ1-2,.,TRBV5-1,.,CASSSEGVSSYGYTF,TGCGCCAGCAGCTCCGAGGGGGTGTCTTCCTATGGCTACACCTTC
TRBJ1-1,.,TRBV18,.,CASSPGSEAFF,TGTGCCAGCTCACCAGGGAGTGAAGCTTTCTTT
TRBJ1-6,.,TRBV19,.,CASTSREAPPLHF,TGTGCCAGTACCTCCCGGGAGGCGCCACCCCTCCACTTT